The next 13 T cell receptor beta chains were all read from a single sample in a study of blood T cell repertoires in COVID-19. This table comes from immunoSEQ multiplex PCR, and its TCRdb copy is limited to in-frame clones, with some not included. The table records over 150,000 clones, roughly 88% of them present only once. The specimen was peripheral blood. These receptors were obtained from a man in his fifties or sixties with COVID-19, enrolled during active disease.

The chain links TRBV6-1 to TRBJ2-1, with TRBD2 matching 16 bases. V lost 2 bases to trimming and J lost 6 bases; unmatched junction nucleotides: 13. The CDR3 is 20 residues long. Germline values: CDR1 MNHNS, CDR2 SASEGT. In DNA, the CDR3 is TGTGCCAGCAGTGAACGGTTTGGGACTAGCGGGGGGGCCGTGTTCAATGAGCAGTTCTTC. It encodes CASSERFGTSGGAVFNEQFF.

The rearrangement joins TRBV11-1 to TRBJ2-5; possible D gene TRBD2, 5 bases. This CDR3 is built from 15 residues. V was pared by 3 bases and J by 5 bases, with 16 bases between. Germline V CDR1 and CDR2: SGHAT, FQDESV (reference sequence). The chain's CDR3 is CASSFRSKGEETQYF. The CDR3 DNA sequence: TGTGCCAGCAGCTTTAGGTCAAAGGGAGAGGAGACCCAGTACTTC.

The chain combines TRBV7-2 with TRBJ1-1, with 8 bases matching TRBD1. Germline values: CDR1 SGHTA, CDR2 FQGNSA. J gave up 8 bases and V 5 bases, and 10 bases lay outside the gene matches. The CDR3 is 14 residues long. The CDR3 spells CASSRGQVGIEAFF. The CDR3 DNA follows: TGTGCCAGCAGCCGGGGACAGGTGGGAATAGAAGCTTTCTTT. The variable domain in full, with the rest retrieved from reference TRBV7-2 and TRBJ1-1, is GAGVSQSPSNKVTEKGKDVELRCDPISGHTALYWYRQSLGQGLEFLIYFQGNSAPDKSGLPSDRFSAERTGGSVSTLTIQRTQQEDSAVYLCASSRGQVGIEAFFGQGTRLTVV.

The chain couples TRBV3-1 (or the pseudogene TRBV3-2) to TRBJ2-3; D is undetermined. The CDR3 contains 16 residues. Trimming stripped 5 bases from V and 1 base from J, with 16 bases between. The germline gives CDR1 LGHDT, CDR2 YNNKEL (reference sequence). The CDR3 nucleotides are TGTGCCAGCAGCGTGGCCCAGGCTTACCGCACAGATACGCAGTATTTT. It specifies CASSVAQAYRTDTQYF.

This sequence joins TRBV12-3 or TRBV12-4 and TRBJ2-3; TRBD1 might be the D (5 bases). Trimming removed 10 bases at V and 0 bases at J, with 8 bases between. This CDR3 spans 12 amino acids. CDR3 bases: TGTGCCACTCGGACAAGCACAGATACGCAGTATTTT. It codes for CATRTSTDTQYF.

The gene calls are TRBV6-5 and TRBJ2-2; 8 bases align to TRBD2. The CDR3 extends over 14 amino acids. Germline V CDR1 and CDR2: MNHEY, SVGAGI. The J segment lost 7 bases and the V segment lost 7 bases, leaving 8 bases of the junction unmatched. In DNA form, the CDR3 reads TGTGCCAGCACCATACGGGGGGGCATCGGGGAGCTGTTTTTT. It yields the protein CASTIRGGIGELFF.

The V call is TRBV4-3, the J call TRBJ2-1, with TRBD1 matching 8 bases. CDR3 length: 17 residues. The germline CDR1 and CDR2 sequences are LGHNA and YSLEER. J was trimmed by 5 bases and V by 0 bases; bases with no gene match: 9. DNA of the CDR3: TGCGCCAGCAGCCAAGATAGATGGGCAGGGGGCAACAATGAGCAGTTCTTC. Translation gives CASSQDRWAGGNNEQFF.

The V gene is TRBV28, the J gene TRBJ2-5, with D perhaps matching TRBD2 (6 bases). CDR3 size: 16 residues. Germline CDR1 reads MDHEN; CDR2 reads SYDVKM. The germline V and J ends were trimmed by 6 bases and 4 bases, with 21 bases remaining between them. In DNA, the CDR3 is TGTGCCAGCAGCAGTCCGGAGGCGGGGTTGTCAGAGACCCAGTACTTC. Amino acids: CASSSPEAGLSETQYF.

As DNA, the CDR3 is TGTGCCAGCAGCGTAGTCGGTGGGCAGGGTTGGGATGAGCAGTTCTTC. Protein sequence: CASSVVGGQGWDEQFF. J is TRBJ2-1 and V is TRBV9; D is perhaps TRBD1 (5 bases). The germline CDR1 and CDR2 sequences are SGDLS and YYNGEE. There are 16 residues in the CDR3. Trimming left V 0 bases short and J 8 bases short, with 18 bases between.

The chain couples TRBV28 to TRBJ1-3, with 8 bases lining up with TRBD1. There are 16 residues in the CDR3. The V segment lost 5 bases and the J segment 4 bases; nucleotides outside the gene matches: 10. The germline CDR1 and CDR2 sequences are MDHEN and SYDVKM. The CDR3 DNA is TGTGCCAGCAGTATCCCACCAGGGGGCCCCGGAAACACCATATATTTT. This encodes CASSIPPGGPGNTIYF.

The chain has TRBV3-1 (or the pseudogene TRBV3-2) and TRBJ1-1, with TRBD1 matching over 7 bases. J lost 6 bases, V lost 1 base, and 2 bases had no gene match. The CDR3 totals 13 residues. Germline lookup yields CDR1 LGHDT and CDR2 YNNKEL (reference sequence). In nucleotides, the CDR3 is TGTGCCAGCAGCCAAGGGCAGGGGGCTGAAGCTTTCTTT. Residues: CASSQGQGAEAFF.

V is TRBV5-8 and J is TRBJ1-5; D is perhaps TRBD1 (5 bases). From germline, CDR1 is SGHTS and CDR2 YDEGEE. CDR3 length equals 15 residues. Trimming removed 5 bases from V and 4 bases from J, with 16 bases in between. CDR3 region: CASRLAGIGNQPQHF. CDR3 DNA: TGTGCCAGCAGGCTTGCAGGGATAGGGAATCAGCCCCAGCATTTT.

This rearrangement joins TRBV23-1 to TRBJ1-2, with D unclear. TRBV23-1 carries the ORF label, with uncertain function. This CDR3 spans 15 amino acids. The V and J ends lost 1 base and 8 bases respectively, with 17 bases between them. The CDR3 is CASSQFGRVGRGYTF. The CDR3, as DNA: TGCGCCAGCAGTCAATTCGGTCGGGTGGGTCGCGGCTACACCTTC.